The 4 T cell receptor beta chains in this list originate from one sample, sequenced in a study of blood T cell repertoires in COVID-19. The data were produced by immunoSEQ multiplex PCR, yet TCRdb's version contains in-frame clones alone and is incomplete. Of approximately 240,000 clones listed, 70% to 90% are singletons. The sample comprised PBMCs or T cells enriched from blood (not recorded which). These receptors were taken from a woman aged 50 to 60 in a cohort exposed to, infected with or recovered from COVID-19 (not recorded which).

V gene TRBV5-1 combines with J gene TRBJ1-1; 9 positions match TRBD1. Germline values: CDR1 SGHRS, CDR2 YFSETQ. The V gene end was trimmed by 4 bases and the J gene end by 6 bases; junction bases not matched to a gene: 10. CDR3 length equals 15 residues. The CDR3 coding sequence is TGCGCCAGCAGCGATAGGACAGGGGCGGAATCTGAAGCTTTCTTT. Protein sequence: CASSDRTGAESEAFF.

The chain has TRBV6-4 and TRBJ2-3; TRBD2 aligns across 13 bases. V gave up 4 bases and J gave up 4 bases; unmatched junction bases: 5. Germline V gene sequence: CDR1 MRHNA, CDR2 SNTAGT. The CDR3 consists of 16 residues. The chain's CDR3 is CASSGLAGGGADTQYF. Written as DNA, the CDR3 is TGTGCCAGCAGTGGACTAGCGGGAGGCGGCGCAGATACGCAGTATTTT.

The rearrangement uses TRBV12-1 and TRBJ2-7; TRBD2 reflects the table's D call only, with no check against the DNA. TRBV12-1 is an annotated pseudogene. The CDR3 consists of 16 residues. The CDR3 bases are TGTGCCAGCAGCGTCCTTTTTCTAGCGGGGAACGACGAGCAGTACTTC. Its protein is CASSVLFLAGNDEQYF.

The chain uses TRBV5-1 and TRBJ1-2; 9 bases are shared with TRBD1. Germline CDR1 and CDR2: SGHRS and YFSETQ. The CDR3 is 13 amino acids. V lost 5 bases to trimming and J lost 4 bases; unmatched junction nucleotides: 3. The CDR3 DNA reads TGCGCCAGCAGAGAGGACAGGGGCTATGGCTACACCTTC. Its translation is CASREDRGYGYTF.